This T cell receptor beta chain was profiled in a study of cytomegalovirus exposure and HLA in healthy donors. The CDR3 length is 15 residues. The ends were cut back, 4 bases at V and 3 bases at J, with 16 bases in the middle. CDR1 and CDR2 from the germline V gene are SGHTA and FQGNSA. With 60 Vbeta and 13 Jbeta primers, the PCR was carried out. Generated by immunoSEQ multiplex PCR, the TCRdb table keeps only in-frame clones and is missing some. The profile shows under 300,000 clones, around 66% of them singletons. Nominally healthy donors were sampled, though unrecorded immune exposures were likely.

The clonotype comes from a female donor in good health and CMV-seronegative. The specimen was PBMCs. The chain couples TRBV7-2 to TRBJ2-7; TRBD1 is a possible D gene (6 bases). CDR3 coding DNA: TGTGCCAGCAGCTCCGCAGCTATAGGGGGCTACGAGCAGTACTTC. This encodes CASSSAAIGGYEQYF.